Listed below are T cell receptor beta chains from one sample, sequenced in a study of cytomegalovirus exposure and HLA in healthy donors. This table comes from immunoSEQ multiplex PCR, and its TCRdb copy is limited to in-frame clones, with some not included. The sample has some 85,000 clones; around 79% are singletons. Sequencing input: PBMCs. These receptors were collected from a woman aged 40 to 50 in good health and CMV-seropositive. Each CDR3 is given with its conserved first and last residue. D genes are given only for firm matches. Where a row states a size, it is once, few, many or the class of an expanded clone; other rows omit it.

cdr3_length,clone_size,v_call,d_call,j_call,cdr3_nt,cdr3_aa
16,few,TRBV7-3,.,TRBJ1-3,TGTGCCAGCAGCCCCTCTCAGGCAGGGGCTGGAAACACCATATATTTT,CASSPSQAGAGNTIYF
15,.,TRBV6-5,.,TRBJ2-2,TGTGCCAGCACGAAAACTAGCTCGGGCACCGGGGAGCTGTTTTTT,CASTKTSSGTGELFF
15,few,TRBV6-5,.,TRBJ2-4,TGTGCCAGCAGTTACTCATTCTTAGACAAAAACATTCAGTACTTC,CASSYSFLDKNIQYF
14,once,TRBV29-1,TRBD1,TRBJ2-7,TGCAGCGTTGTTGGGACAGGTAGCTCCTACGAGCAGTACTTC,CSVVGTGSSYEQYF
14,.,TRBV29-1,TRBD1,TRBJ2-3,TGCAGCGTTGCCAGGGACAGGAGCACAGATACGCAGTATTTT,CSVARDRSTDTQYF
14,.,TRBV5-4,.,TRBJ2-5,TGTGCCAGCAGCTTGGGGGGTCCAGGGGAGACCCAGTACTTC,CASSLGGPGETQYF
16,.,TRBV5-1,TRBD1,TRBJ2-5,TGCGCCAGCAGCTTGGGACCACAGGGGGCTGGCGAGACCCAGTACTTC,CASSLGPQGAGETQYF
13,few,TRBV18,.,TRBJ2-1,TGTGCCAGCTCTCCCGGGAGTATAGTTGAGCAGTTCTTC,CASSPGSIVEQFF
16,.,TRBV25-1,.,TRBJ2-5,TGTGCCAGCAGTGAACCAGGGCGGGCAGGGGAAGAGACCCAGTACTTC,CASSEPGRAGEETQYF
15,.,TRBV19,TRBD2,TRBJ2-3,TGTGCCAGTAGTACTTTAGCGGGAAGCACAGATACGCAGTATTTT,CASSTLAGSTDTQYF
15,.,TRBV6-1,TRBD2,TRBJ2-5,TGTGCCAGCACCAGACTAGCGGGAGAACAAGAGACCCAGTACTTC,CASTRLAGEQETQYF
16,once,TRBV19,.,TRBJ2-6,TGTGCCAGTAGTATAGTACCCGGAGTCCGGGCCAACGTCCTGACTTTC,CASSIVPGVRANVLTF
14,.,TRBV6-5,.,TRBJ1-2,TGTGCCAGCCGCCTACAGGGCTCGAACTATGGCTACACCTTC,CASRLQGSNYGYTF
13,once,TRBV7-2,.,TRBJ1-1,TGTGCCAGCAGCTTAGAGGAGGGGACTGAAGCTTTCTTT,CASSLEEGTEAFF
17,.,TRBV10-3,TRBD1,TRBJ1-5,TGTGCCATAAGTGAGGGACAGGGGAGTGGTAGCAATCAGCCCCAGCATTTT,CAISEGQGSGSNQPQHF
16,once,TRBV7-9,TRBD1,TRBJ2-3,TGTTCCAGCCAAACCAACAGGGGACCCAACATTGAAACGCAGTATTTT,CSSQTNRGPNIETQYF
15,few,TRBV19,.,TRBJ1-5,TGTGCCAGTAGTACGGGGGTCTATAGCAATCAGCCCCAGCATTTT,CASSTGVYSNQPQHF
11,.,TRBV5-8,.,TRBJ2-7,TGTGCCAGCAGCATATTCTACGAGCAGTACTTC,CASSIFYEQYF
13,once,TRBV9,TRBD1,TRBJ2-5,TGTGCCAGCAGGGGGACAGCTCAAGAGACCCAGTACTTC,CASRGTAQETQYF
14,.,TRBV5-6,.,TRBJ1-2,TGTGCCAGCAGCGAAGAGGGCGTTAACTATGGCTACACCTTC,CASSEEGVNYGYTF
14,.,TRBV29-1,.,TRBJ1-1,TGCAGCGTTGATTCCCCGACAGATAACACTGAAGCTTTCTTT,CSVDSPTDNTEAFF
15,few,TRBV5-1,TRBD2,TRBJ2-2,TGCGCCAGCAGCCATTTGACTAGCGGGGACGGGGAGCTGTTTTTT,CASSHLTSGDGELFF
15,few,TRBV11-3,.,TRBJ2-7,TGTGCCAGCAGCCATACAGGAGTGGGCTCCTACGAGCAGTACTTC,CASSHTGVGSYEQYF
12,.,TRBV2,.,TRBJ1-2,TGTGCCAGCAGTGTTGACAGTTATGGCTACACCTTC,CASSVDSYGYTF
16,.,TRBV7-6,.,TRBJ2-2,TGTGCCAGCAGCTTACCTCCGGGACAGAACACCGGGGAGCTGTTTTTT,CASSLPPGQNTGELFF
15,.,TRBV7-2,.,TRBJ1-3,TGTGCCAGCAGCTCGCGGTTAAACTCTGGAAACACCATATATTTT,CASSSRLNSGNTIYF
15,.,TRBV19,TRBD1,TRBJ2-7,TGTGCCAGTAGTCCCGGGACAGGGGCCTCCTACGAGCAGTACTTC,CASSPGTGASYEQYF
13,.,TRBV18,TRBD1,TRBJ1-5,TGTGCCAGCTCACAACAGGGGAATCAGCCCCAGCATTTT,CASSQQGNQPQHF
13,once,TRBV25-1,TRBD1,TRBJ1-3,TGTGCCAGCAGCCTCTTACAGGGGAACACCATATATTTT,CASSLLQGNTIYF
15,.,TRBV6-5,.,TRBJ2-7,TGTGCCAGCACCCCTTCCCAGGGGCTATCCGGTGAGCAGTACTTC,CASTPSQGLSGEQYF
13,.,TRBV11-2,.,TRBJ1-1,TGTGCCAGCAGCTTATATCCGGGCACTGAAGCTTTCTTT,CASSLYPGTEAFF
17,.,TRBV7-2,.,TRBJ1-3,TGTGCCAGCAGCTCCTACAGCCTCCGGGGCTCTGGAAACACCATATATTTT,CASSSYSLRGSGNTIYF
16,.,TRBV6-5,TRBD1,TRBJ2-7,TGTGCCAGCAGTTACTCCGACAGGGAACCAACCTACGAGCAGTACTTC,CASSYSDREPTYEQYF
12,.,TRBV5-1,.,TRBJ2-1,TGCGCCAGCAGCTTGTCTGACAATGAGCAGTTCTTC,CASSLSDNEQFF
17,.,TRBV7-8,TRBD1,TRBJ1-4,TGTGCCAGCAGCTTAGCGAGGCTACTCGGGACAGATGAAAAACTGTTTTTT,CASSLARLLGTDEKLFF
14,.,TRBV5-1,.,TRBJ2-4,TGCGCCAGCAGCTTGATTCCAGGGGAAAACATTCAGTACTTC,CASSLIPGENIQYF
12,few,TRBV28,.,TRBJ2-7,TGTGCCAGCAGTTTGTTTCGTCGCGAGCAGTACTTC,CASSLFRREQYF
13,.,TRBV18,.,TRBJ2-5,TGTGCCAGCTCACTTGGCGGGGAAGAGACCCAGTACTTC,CASSLGGEETQYF
19,.,TRBV7-8,TRBD2,TRBJ2-3,TGTGCCAGCAGCTTAGGACTAGCGGGAGGGCTGGCCACCACAGATACGCAGTATTTT,CASSLGLAGGLATTDTQYF
14,.,TRBV5-6,.,TRBJ2-5,TGTGCCAGCAGCTTGGTCTCGGCAGGAGAGACCCAGTACTTC,CASSLVSAGETQYF
17,.,TRBV14,TRBD1,TRBJ2-7,TGTGCCAGCAGCCAAGCCCGGACAGGGACACGTATGAGCGAGCAGTACTTC,CASSQARTGTRMSEQYF
14,.,TRBV19,.,TRBJ2-7,TGTGCCAGTAGTAGGAGTAGCGGAGCCTACGAGCAGTACTTC,CASSRSSGAYEQYF
15,.,TRBV5-8,.,TRBJ2-7,TGTGCCAGCAGCTTGGAGGTCAGGGGAGCCTACGAGCAGTACTTC,CASSLEVRGAYEQYF
15,.,TRBV12-5,.,TRBJ1-5,TGTGCTAGTGGTTCCCCGGGGGGGGGCTTGGAGCCCCAGCATTTT,CASGSPGGGLEPQHF
16,.,TRBV10-3,TRBD2,TRBJ2-1,TGTGCCATCACTAACCATAGCGGGGAGCTCTACAATGAGCAGTTCTTC,CAITNHSGELYNEQFF
17,.,TRBV27,TRBD2,TRBJ2-7,TGTGCCAGCAGAACGAACGGACTAGCGGGGAATTTCTACGAGCAGTACTTC,CASRTNGLAGNFYEQYF
15,.,TRBV7-2,TRBD1,TRBJ2-7,TGTGCCAGCAGCTTAGGACAGGGAGCCTTTTACGAGCAGTACTTC,CASSLGQGAFYEQYF
15,few,TRBV19,.,TRBJ2-6,TGTGCCAGTAGTGGAGTAAAGACTGGGGCCAACGTCCTGACTTTC,CASSGVKTGANVLTF
14,.,TRBV6-5,.,TRBJ2-3,TGTGCCAGCAGTTCCGGTATCAATACAGATACGCAGTATTTT,CASSSGINTDTQYF
16,medium-sized,TRBV7-3,TRBD2,TRBJ2-3,TGTGCCAGCAGCTTCATTAGCGGGAACCCAAAGGATACGCAGTATTTT,CASSFISGNPKDTQYF
13,.,TRBV11-3,.,TRBJ1-2,TGTGCCAGCAGCTTAGGGACAGCCTATGGCTACACCTTC,CASSLGTAYGYTF
15,once,TRBV6-5,.,TRBJ2-1,TGTGCCAGCAGTTCTCAGGGCCTCCCCAACAATGAGCAGTTCTTC,CASSSQGLPNNEQFF